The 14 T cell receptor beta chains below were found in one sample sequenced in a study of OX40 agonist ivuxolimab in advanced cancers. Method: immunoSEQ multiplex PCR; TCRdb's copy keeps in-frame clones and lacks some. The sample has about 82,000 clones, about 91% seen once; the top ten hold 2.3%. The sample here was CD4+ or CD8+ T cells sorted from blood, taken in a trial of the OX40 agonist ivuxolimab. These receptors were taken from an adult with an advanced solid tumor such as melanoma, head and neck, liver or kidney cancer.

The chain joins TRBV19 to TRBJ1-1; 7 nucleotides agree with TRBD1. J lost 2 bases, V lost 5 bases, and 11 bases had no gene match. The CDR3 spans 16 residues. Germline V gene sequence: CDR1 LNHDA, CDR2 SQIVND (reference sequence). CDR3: CASSSGQVPRNTEAFF. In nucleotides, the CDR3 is TGTGCCAGTAGTTCCGGACAGGTCCCACGAAACACTGAAGCTTTCTTT.

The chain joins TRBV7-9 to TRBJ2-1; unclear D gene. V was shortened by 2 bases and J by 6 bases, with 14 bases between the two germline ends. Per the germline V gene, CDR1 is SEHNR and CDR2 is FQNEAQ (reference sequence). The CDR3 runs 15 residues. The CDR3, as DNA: TGTGCCAGCAGCTTACCTAATTCATCCCCCAATGAGCAGTTCTTC. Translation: CASSLPNSSPNEQFF. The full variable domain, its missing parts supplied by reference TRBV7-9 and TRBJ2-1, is DTGVSQNPRHKITKRGQNVTFRCDPISEHNRLYWYRQTLGQGPEFLTYFQNEAQLEKSRLLSDRFSAERPKGSFSTLEIQRTEQGDSAMYLCASSLPNSSPNEQFFGPGTRLTVL.

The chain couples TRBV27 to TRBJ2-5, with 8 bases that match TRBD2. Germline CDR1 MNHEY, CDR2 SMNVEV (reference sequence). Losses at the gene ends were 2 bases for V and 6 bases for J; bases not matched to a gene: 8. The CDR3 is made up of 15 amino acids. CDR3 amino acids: CASSLGREAGKTQYF. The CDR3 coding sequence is TGTGCCAGCAGTTTAGGGCGGGAGGCTGGGAAGACCCAGTACTTC.

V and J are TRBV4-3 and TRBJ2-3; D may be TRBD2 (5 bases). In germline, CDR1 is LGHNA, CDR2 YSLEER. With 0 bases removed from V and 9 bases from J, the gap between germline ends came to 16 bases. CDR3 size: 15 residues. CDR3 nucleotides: TGCGCCAGCAGCCAAGAAGCGGAGGAGCTATGGACGCAGTATTTT. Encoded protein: CASSQEAEELWTQYF.

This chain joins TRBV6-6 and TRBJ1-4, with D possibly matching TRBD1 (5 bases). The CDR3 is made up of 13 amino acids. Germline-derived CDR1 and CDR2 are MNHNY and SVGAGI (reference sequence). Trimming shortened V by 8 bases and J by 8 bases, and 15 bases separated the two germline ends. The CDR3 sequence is CASRMGRDEKLFF. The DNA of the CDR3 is TGTGCCAGCCGCATGGGGCGGGACGAAAAACTGTTTTTT.

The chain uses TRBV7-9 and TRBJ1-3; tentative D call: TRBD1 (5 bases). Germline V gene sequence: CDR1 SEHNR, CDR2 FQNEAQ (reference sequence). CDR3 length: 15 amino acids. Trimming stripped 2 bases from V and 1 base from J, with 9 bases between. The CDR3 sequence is CASSLWTPSGNTIYF. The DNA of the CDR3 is TGTGCCAGCAGCTTATGGACACCATCTGGAAACACCATATATTTT.

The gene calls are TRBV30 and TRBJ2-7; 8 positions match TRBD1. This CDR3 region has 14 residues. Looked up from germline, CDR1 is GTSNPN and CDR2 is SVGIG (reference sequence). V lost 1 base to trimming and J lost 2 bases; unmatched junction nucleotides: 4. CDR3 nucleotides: TGTGCCTGGAGTGGGGGGACAGGACCCTACGAGCAGTACTTC. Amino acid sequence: CAWSGGTGPYEQYF. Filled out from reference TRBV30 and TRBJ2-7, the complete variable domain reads SQTIHQWPATLVQPVGSPLSLECTVEGTSNPNLYWYRQAAGRGLQLLFYSVGIGQISSEVPQNLSASRPQDRQFILSSKKLLLSDSGFYLCAWSGGTGPYEQYFGPGTRLTVT.

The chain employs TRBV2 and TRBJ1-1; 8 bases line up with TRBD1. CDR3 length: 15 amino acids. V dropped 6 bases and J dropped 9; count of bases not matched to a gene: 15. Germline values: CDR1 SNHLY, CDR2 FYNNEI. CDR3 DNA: TGTGCCAGCAGACCGCAGACAGGGGCTTCCTCAAAAGCTTTCTTT. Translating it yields CASRPQTGASSKAFF. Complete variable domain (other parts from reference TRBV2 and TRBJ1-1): EPEVTQTPSHQVTQMGQEVILRCVPISNHLYFYWYRQILGQKVEFLVSFYNNEISEKSEIFDDQFSVERPDGSNFTLKIRSTKLEDSAMYFCASRPQTGASSKAFFGQGTRLTVV.

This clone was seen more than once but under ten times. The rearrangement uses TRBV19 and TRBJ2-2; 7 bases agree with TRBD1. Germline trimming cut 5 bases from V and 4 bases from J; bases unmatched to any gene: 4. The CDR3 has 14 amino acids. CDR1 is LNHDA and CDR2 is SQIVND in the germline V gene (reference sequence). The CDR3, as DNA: TGTGCCAGTAGTCGACAGGGTGGCACCGGGGAGCTGTTTTTT. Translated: CASSRQGGTGELFF.

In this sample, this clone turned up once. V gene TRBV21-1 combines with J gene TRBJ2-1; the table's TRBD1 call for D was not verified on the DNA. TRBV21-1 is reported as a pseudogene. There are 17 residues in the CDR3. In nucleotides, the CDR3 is TGTGCCAGCAGCGCGGGAGATTGGACAGGGCCGAGGAATGAGCAGTTCTTC. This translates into CASSAGDWTGPRNEQFF.

CDR3 coding DNA: TGTGCCAGCAGTCCGGGACACCATAAGGAGACCCAGTACTTC. Amino acids: CASSPGHHKETQYF. This rearrangement joins TRBV6-1 to TRBJ2-5; D possibly corresponds to TRBD1 (6 bases). Trimming pared 5 bases from V and 5 bases from J, leaving 15 bases between. CDR1 MNHNS and CDR2 SASEGT come from the germline V gene. The CDR3 totals 14 residues.

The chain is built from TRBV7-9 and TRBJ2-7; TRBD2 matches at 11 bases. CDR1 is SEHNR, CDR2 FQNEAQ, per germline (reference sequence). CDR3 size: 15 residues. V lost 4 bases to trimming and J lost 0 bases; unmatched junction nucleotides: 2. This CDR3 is CASSSSGRISYEQYF. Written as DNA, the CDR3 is TGTGCCAGCAGCTCTAGCGGGAGGATCTCCTACGAGCAGTACTTC.

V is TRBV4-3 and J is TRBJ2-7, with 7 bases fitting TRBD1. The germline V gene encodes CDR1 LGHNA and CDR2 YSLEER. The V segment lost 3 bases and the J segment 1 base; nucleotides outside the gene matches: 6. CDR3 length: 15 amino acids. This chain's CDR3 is CASSQASGQSYEQYF. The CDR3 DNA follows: TGCGCCAGCAGCCAGGCTTCGGGACAGTCCTACGAGCAGTACTTC.

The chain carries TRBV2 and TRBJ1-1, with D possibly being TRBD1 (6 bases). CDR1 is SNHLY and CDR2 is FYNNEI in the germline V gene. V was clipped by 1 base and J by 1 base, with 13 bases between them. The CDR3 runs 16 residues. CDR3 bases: TGTGCCAGCAGTGAAGAGGGGGGGTTGGAGAACACTGAAGCTTTCTTT. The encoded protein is CASSEEGGLENTEAFF.